This entry is about one T cell receptor beta chain. Method: immunoSEQ multiplex PCR; TCRdb's copy keeps in-frame clones and lacks some. The profile covers under 250,000 clones, with 70% to 90% appearing a single time and over 1.2% taken by the ten largest. The data derive from a study of blood T cell repertoires in COVID-19. The sequence was obtained from a man at least 80 years old with acute or convalescent COVID-19. Input material: peripheral blood.

The CDR3 DNA reads TGTGCCAGCACAGGGGGCGCGTACTATGGCTACACCTTC. It specifies CASTGGAYYGYTF. This chain links TRBV6-5 with TRBJ1-2; 8 bases are shared with TRBD1. Germline V gives CDR1 MNHEY, CDR2 SVGAGI. The junction had 4 bases not matched to a gene; V was cut back by 7 bases and J by 3 bases. The CDR3 totals 13 residues.